One sample yielded the 3 T cell receptor beta chains listed below, sequenced in a study of T cell responses to AZD1222 COVID-19 vaccine. Libraries were prepared by immunoSEQ multiplex PCR; TCRdb keeps only in-frame clonotypes and omits some of them. Among some 150,000 clones, just over 90% were seen once, and the ten largest hold around 0.85%. Sequencing was performed on peripheral blood, taken on day 0 of MenACWY control vaccination. The receptors were sampled from an adult in good health.

The CDR3: CASSHVSIRGNQPQHF. DNA for the CDR3: TGCGCCAGCAGCCATGTCAGCATTAGGGGCAATCAGCCCCAGCATTTT. The chain has TRBV4-1 and TRBJ1-5; D remains unclear. CDR3 size: 16 residues. Germline V gene lookup returns CDR1 MGHRA and CDR2 YSYEKL. V dropped 3 bases and J dropped 2 bases, with 14 bases sitting between them.

This rearrangement joins TRBV2 to TRBJ2-1, with 9 bases lining up with TRBD2. Germline CDR1 and CDR2: SNHLY and FYNNEI. The CDR3 consists of 17 residues. J lost 0 bases, V lost 5 bases, and 8 bases had no gene match. The DNA for the CDR3 is TGTGCCAGCAGTCCTCTAGCGGGATCGAGCTCCTACAATGAGCAGTTCTTC. Protein sequence: CASSPLAGSSSYNEQFF.

The V call is TRBV6-5, the J call TRBJ2-2; no clear D. With 5 bases removed from V and 3 bases from J, the gap between germline ends came to 4 bases. The germline V gene encodes CDR1 MNHEY and CDR2 SVGAGI. The CDR3 is made up of 12 amino acids. The CDR3 loop is CASSRDTGELFF. CDR3 sequence (DNA): TGTGCCAGCAGTAGGGACACCGGGGAGCTGTTTTTT.